The present T cell receptor beta chain was sequenced within a study of T cell repertoires in cytomegalovirus infection. In the study overall: Newly reported HLA-C-restricted and thoroughly characterized HLA-B-restricted CMV epitopes were employed. Evidence of both CMV infection and a matching HLA type came from public TCR beta signatures. Findings and limits, study-wide: The cumulative frequency of public TCR beta families identified carriers of CMV plus the relevant HLA. The ex vivo response was dominated by HLA-C-restricted CMV-specific TCR beta clonotypes.

Germline CDR1 is MNHEY and CDR2 is SMNVEV (reference sequence). V lost 6 bases, J lost 2 bases, and 11 bases lay in between. CDR3 length: 14 amino acids. MiXCR was run by TCRdb on the reads, yielding one entry per CDR3 protein. Here the sample spans 43,000 or so distinct CDR3 sequences, nearly 20% being singletons. This clonotype came up many times. Its antigen is not identified. This sequence originates from a human donor in good health (CMV status not recorded). Some clones in this sample may be carry-over from other donors' samples. The gene calls are TRBV27 and TRBJ1-5, with D unresolved. Specimen: CD8+ T cells from cultured PBMCs, collected from culture after CMV antigen stimulation. As DNA, the CDR3 is TGTGCCAGCAGATCGAGATGGGGCAATCAGCCCCAGCATTTT. Translation gives CASRSRWGNQPQHF.